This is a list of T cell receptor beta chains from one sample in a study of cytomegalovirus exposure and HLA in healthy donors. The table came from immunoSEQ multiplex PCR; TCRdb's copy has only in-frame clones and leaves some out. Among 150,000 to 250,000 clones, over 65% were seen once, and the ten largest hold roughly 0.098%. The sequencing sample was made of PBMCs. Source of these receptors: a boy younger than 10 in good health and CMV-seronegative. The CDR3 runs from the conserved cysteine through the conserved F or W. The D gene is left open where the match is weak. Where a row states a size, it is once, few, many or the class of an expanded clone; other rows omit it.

CASNADTEAFF,TGTGCCAGCAATGCGGACACTGAAGCTTTCTTT,TRBV6-6,few,.,TRBJ1-1
CASSSIPGQGNTEAFF,TGTGCCAGCAGCTCAATACCAGGACAGGGAAACACTGAAGCTTTCTTT,TRBV7-6,.,TRBD1,TRBJ1-1
CASSYSQGRGETQYF,TGTGCCAGCAGTTACTCGCAGGGAAGAGGAGAGACCCAGTACTTC,TRBV6-5,.,.,TRBJ2-5
CASSLLGGRSSEAFF,TGCGCCAGCAGCCTCTTAGGGGGCAGGTCGTCTGAAGCTTTCTTT,TRBV4-3,.,TRBD1,TRBJ1-1
CASSYQGQSYEQYF,TGTGCCAGCAGTTACCAGGGACAGAGCTACGAGCAGTACTTC,TRBV6-5,.,TRBD1,TRBJ2-7
CASSPRTIGTEAFF,TGTGCCAGCAGCCCGAGGACAATTGGCACTGAAGCTTTCTTT,TRBV7-2,.,.,TRBJ1-1
CATAGFLGTDTQYF,TGTGCCACCGCGGGATTCCTGGGCACAGATACGCAGTATTTT,TRBV2,.,.,TRBJ2-3
CASSQEPGLAGLRANVLTF,TGCGCCAGCAGCCAAGAACCGGGACTAGCGGGGTTAAGGGCCAACGTCCTGACTTTC,TRBV4-3,.,TRBD2,TRBJ2-6
CASSRWMTGQETQYF,TGCGCCAGCAGCCGATGGATGACAGGTCAAGAGACCCAGTACTTC,TRBV5-1,.,.,TRBJ2-5
CASSQGGRDYEQYF,TGTGCCAGCAGCCAAGGAGGGAGAGACTACGAGCAGTACTTC,TRBV7-9,.,.,TRBJ2-7
CASSLTAGFRYYTQYF,TGTGCCAGCAGTCTCACAGCGGGGTTTCGGTACTATACGCAGTATTTT,TRBV6-6,.,TRBD2,TRBJ2-3
CASSPQGASSYEQYF,TGTGCCAGCTCACCACAGGGGGCGAGCTCCTACGAGCAGTACTTC,TRBV18,.,TRBD1,TRBJ2-7
CASSRTGVGNIQYF,TGTGCCAGCAGCCGGACAGGGGTGGGAAACATTCAGTACTTC,TRBV27,.,TRBD1,TRBJ2-4
CASSPDRMTSGASRRTQYF,TGTGCCAGCAGCCCCGACCGGATGACTAGCGGGGCTTCAAGAAGGACCCAGTACTTC,TRBV4-2,.,TRBD2,TRBJ2-5
CASSMRQGNTEAFF,TGTGCCAGCAGCATGAGACAGGGAAACACTGAAGCTTTCTTT,TRBV7-9,.,TRBD1,TRBJ1-1
CASSLENEAFF,TGTGCCAGCAGCTTGGAAAATGAGGCTTTCTTT,TRBV5-4,.,.,TRBJ1-1
CASSYDRAQAPQHF,TGTGCCAGCAGCTATGACAGGGCACAAGCGCCCCAGCATTTT,TRBV5-8,.,TRBD1,TRBJ1-5
CAISARGEGGELFF,TGTGCCATCAGTGCGCGGGGAGAGGGGGGGGAGCTGTTTTTT,TRBV10-3,.,.,TRBJ2-2
CASSYRRGGFYGYTF,TGTGCCAGCAGTTACCGGAGGGGGGGCTTCTATGGCTACACCTTC,TRBV6-5,.,.,TRBJ1-2
CASSQGGFQETQYF,TGTGCCAGCAGCCAAGGGGGCTTCCAAGAGACCCAGTACTTC,TRBV7-6,few,TRBD1,TRBJ2-5
CASSVGTLRSEETQYF,TGTGCCAGCAGCGTAGGGACTCTCCGATCGGAAGAGACCCAGTACTTC,TRBV7-9,.,.,TRBJ2-5
CASSQRTGNKANYGYTF,TGTGCCAGCAGCCAAAGGACAGGGAATAAAGCTAACTATGGCTACACCTTC,TRBV4-2,.,TRBD1,TRBJ1-2